The following is a T cell receptor beta chain sequence with its context. Method: immunoSEQ multiplex PCR; TCRdb's copy keeps in-frame clones and lacks some. The table shows tens of thousands of clones, with about 80% occurring only once. This sample is part of a study of blood T cell repertoires in COVID-19. Input material: peripheral blood. This receptor was identified in a human donor in a cohort sampled during active COVID-19.

DNA for the CDR3: TGTGCCAGCAGTTTAGGCTACAGGGGGAGCTCCTATAATTCACCCCTCCACTTT. This encodes CASSLGYRGSSYNSPLHF. The chain carries TRBV27 and TRBJ1-6, with 8 bases identical to TRBD1. Germline V gene sequence: CDR1 MNHEY, CDR2 SMNVEV (reference sequence). The junction had 6 bases not matched to a gene; V was cut back by 2 bases and J by 0 bases. This CDR3 spans 18 amino acids.